This TCR beta chain is from a study of T cell responses to AZD1222 COVID-19 vaccine. Study observations and caveats: The sample set comprised mostly white British donors with more females, and clonal diversity was possibly underestimated. Repertoire samples came only from after the peak T cell response.

The table came from immunoSEQ multiplex PCR; TCRdb's copy has only in-frame clones and leaves some out. The table records 150,000 to 200,000 clones, roughly 89% of them present only once. The table lists this clone with a few counts. Its antigen is unidentified. Trimming shortened V by 6 bases and J by 7 bases, and 15 bases separated the two germline ends. Germline V gene sequence: CDR1 MNHEY, CDR2 SMNVEV (reference sequence). The CDR3 length is 13 residues. Combined were second doses at about 4 or about 12 weeks. V is TRBV27 and J is TRBJ1-1, with D possibly TRBD1 on 6 matching bases. Material: peripheral blood, obtained 28 days after the second AZD1222 dose. The clonotype was recovered from an adult who received the AZD1222 COVID-19 vaccine. CDR3 sequence (DNA): TGTGCCAGCAGCGCCCGGACAGAAGGTGAAGCTTTCTTT. The encoded protein is CASSARTEGEAFF.